The 16 T cell receptor beta chains listed next were all sequenced from one sample in a study of T cell responses to AZD1222 COVID-19 vaccine. TCRdb's copy holds only in-frame clones and misses some; the assay was immunoSEQ multiplex PCR. Among roughly 49,000 clones listed, roughly 87% were seen once. The material was peripheral blood, obtained 28 days after the second AZD1222 dose. These receptors came from an adult who received the AZD1222 COVID-19 vaccine.

The table lists this clone with a few counts. The V gene is TRBV7-8, the J gene TRBJ1-2, with D possibly matching TRBD1 (6 bases). This CDR3 comprises 19 residues. Germline V CDR1 and CDR2: SGHVS, FQNEAQ. V shed 3 bases and J shed 0 bases, with 23 bases lying between them. DNA for the CDR3: TGTGCCAGCAGCTTCTCCTCAGGGGTTACGATTCTAGCTAACTATGGCTACACCTTC. Its translation: CASSFSSGVTILANYGYTF.

This clone has only one observation. This rearrangement joins TRBV28 to TRBJ2-7, with TRBD2 identical over 7 bases. The CDR3 has 13 residues. The V segment lost 6 bases and the J segment 4 bases; nucleotides outside the gene matches: 6. CDR1 MDHEN and CDR2 SYDVKM come from the germline V gene. DNA of the CDR3: TGTGCCAGCAGCCCGGGGGGAGGGTACGAGCAGTACTTC. Translated, it gives CASSPGGGYEQYF. Drawing the rest from reference TRBV28 and TRBJ2-7, the complete variable domain is DVKVTQSSRYLVKRTGEKVFLECVQDMDHENMFWYRQDPGLGLRLIYFSYDVKMKEKGDIPEGYSVSREKKERFSLILESASTNQTSMYLCASSPGGGYEQYFGPGTRLTVT.

V usage is TRBV11-2 and J usage is TRBJ2-2, with TRBD1 as a possible D gene (7 bases). Germline assignment: CDR1 SGHAT and CDR2 FQNNGV. V was cut by 1 base and J by 4 bases, with 13 bases left in between. CDR3 length equals 16 residues. The CDR3 sequence is CASSLGQGGGTGELFF. The CDR3 bases are TGTGCCAGCAGCTTAGGGCAGGGGGGCGGCACCGGGGAGCTGTTTTTT.

This clone has only one observation. The V call is TRBV3-1 (or the pseudogene TRBV3-2), the J call TRBJ2-7; D is perhaps TRBD1 (6 bases). Germline V gene data show CDR1 as LGHDT and CDR2 as YNNKEL (reference sequence). V was shortened by 4 bases and J by 5 bases, with 12 bases between the two germline ends. The CDR3 is made up of 13 amino acids. CDR3 in amino acids: CASSLGYRDEQYF. The CDR3 DNA follows: TGTGCCAGCAGCCTCGGGTACAGGGACGAGCAGTACTTC.

The rearrangement links TRBV30 to TRBJ1-6, with a possible D match to TRBD1 (5 bases). Trimming cost V 3 bases and J 2 bases, with 8 bases left between them. Germline-derived CDR1 and CDR2 are GTSNPN and SVGIG (reference sequence). The CDR3 extends over 14 amino acids. CDR3 amino acids: CAWSGGTYNSPLHF. As DNA, the CDR3 is TGTGCCTGGAGCGGGGGGACCTATAATTCACCCCTCCACTTT.

The V gene is TRBV9, the J gene TRBJ2-5; tentative D call: TRBD2 (6 bases). The CDR3 is 14 residues long. Between the trimmed V and J ends, which lost 0 bases and 2 bases, there was a span of 8 bases. In germline, CDR1 is SGDLS, CDR2 YYNGEE. As DNA, the CDR3 is TGTGCCAGCAGCGTAGGGGCGGGGCAAGAGACCCAGTACTTC. Protein product: CASSVGAGQETQYF.

The rearrangement links TRBV14 to TRBJ2-7; TRBD1 aligns across 11 bases. J was trimmed by 2 bases and V by 4 bases; bases with no gene match: 7. Germline CDR1 is SGHDN and CDR2 is FVKESK. The CDR3 loop spans 16 amino acids. Written as DNA, the CDR3 is TGTGCCAGCAGCCTTGGCGGGACAGGGGGGCCCTACGAGCAGTACTTC. Protein sequence: CASSLGGTGGPYEQYF.

The V and J genes are TRBV6-5 and TRBJ1-3; D is unresolved. Trimming pared 6 bases from V and 0 bases from J, leaving 12 bases between. The CDR3 is 15 residues long. Germline loops: CDR1 MNHEY, CDR2 SVGAGI. The CDR3 DNA follows: TGTGCCAGCAGGACTCCAGTCCTCTCTGGAAACACCATATATTTT. Protein: CASRTPVLSGNTIYF.

The genes are TRBV11-2 and TRBJ2-7; 8 bases map to TRBD1. From germline, CDR1 is SGHAT and CDR2 FQNNGV. V lost 3 bases to trimming and J lost 5 bases; unmatched junction nucleotides: 6. CDR3 size: 14 residues. The CDR3 DNA reads TGTGCCAGCAGCTTTCGACAGGGGAGCGACGAGCAGTACTTC. Translating gives CASSFRQGSDEQYF.

The chain joins TRBV5-1 to TRBJ1-3, with a possible D match to TRBD1 (6 bases). The V end was cut by 1 base, the J end by 8 bases, with 16 bases between. Germline V gene sequence: CDR1 SGHRS, CDR2 YFSETQ. The CDR3 is 15 residues long. DNA of the CDR3: TGCGCCAGCAGCTTGAGGGGGGTAGTAGGAGACACCATATATTTT. The encoded protein is CASSLRGVVGDTIYF. The variable domain in full, completed from reference TRBV5-1 and TRBJ1-3, reads KAGVTQTPRYLIKTRGQQVTLSCSPISGHRSVSWYQQTPGQGLQFLFEYFSETQRNKGNFPGRFSGRQFSNSRSEMNVSTLELGDSALYLCASSLRGVVGDTIYFGEGSWLTVV.

The chain combines TRBV10-1 with TRBJ2-3; no firm D call. CDR1 and CDR2 (germline): WNHNN, SYGVQD (reference sequence). This CDR3 spans 15 amino acids. Trimming left V 0 bases short and J 14 bases short, with 21 bases between. The CDR3 nucleotides are TGCGCCAGCAGTGAGTCGGCAACCGGGCTTCCGCCTAGGTATTTT. It specifies CASSESATGLPPRYF.

This clone has just one count. CDR3 DNA sequence: TGTGCCAGCAGCTTGAGGGGTGGGACTGAAGCTTTCTTT. Protein product: CASSLRGGTEAFF. The V and J genes are TRBV11-2 and TRBJ1-1, with a weak D call TRBD1 (5 bases). The CDR3 extends over 13 amino acids. In germline, CDR1 is SGHAT, CDR2 FQNNGV. Trimming took off 3 bases at V and 5 bases at J, with 10 bases between the two ends.

This chain uses TRBV15 with TRBJ1-1; D unclear. The germline gives CDR1 LNHNV, CDR2 YYDKDF (reference sequence). CDR3 length equals 15 residues. Trimming pared 0 bases from V and 0 bases from J, leaving 8 bases between. CDR3 bases: TGTGCCACCAGCAGAGATGCGGCAGTGAACACTGAAGCTTTCTTT. It specifies CATSRDAAVNTEAFF.

This sequence joins TRBV10-2 and TRBJ1-5; 7 bases match TRBD1. This CDR3 has 13 amino acids. The germline V gene encodes CDR1 WSHSY and CDR2 SAAADI. After removal of 6 bases from V and 5 bases from J, the junction contained 4 bases not matched to a gene. The CDR3 sequence: CASRGQFDQPQHF. CDR3 nucleotide sequence: TGCGCCAGCAGGGGACAGTTCGATCAGCCCCAGCATTTT.

This clone was seen a single time. The rearrangement links TRBV27 to TRBJ2-1; 12 positions match TRBD2. CDR3 size: 18 residues. Losses at the gene ends were 2 bases for V and 9 bases for J; bases not matched to a gene: 14. CDR1 and CDR2 from the germline V gene are MNHEY and SMNVEV (reference sequence). CDR3 sequence (DNA): TGTGCCAGCAGTTTACAGCCTAGCGGGAGGGCCGGGGGTGCTGAGCAGTTCTTC. Translating it yields CASSLQPSGRAGGAEQFF.

The chain uses TRBV29-1 and TRBJ1-2, with D tentatively TRBD1 (6 bases). V dropped 2 bases and J dropped 6 bases, with 13 bases sitting between them. Germline lookup yields CDR1 SQVTM and CDR2 ANQGSEA. The CDR3 totals 13 residues. This chain's CDR3 is CSVEIGGYDGYTF. The DNA of the CDR3 is TGCAGCGTTGAAATAGGGGGTTACGATGGCTACACCTTC.